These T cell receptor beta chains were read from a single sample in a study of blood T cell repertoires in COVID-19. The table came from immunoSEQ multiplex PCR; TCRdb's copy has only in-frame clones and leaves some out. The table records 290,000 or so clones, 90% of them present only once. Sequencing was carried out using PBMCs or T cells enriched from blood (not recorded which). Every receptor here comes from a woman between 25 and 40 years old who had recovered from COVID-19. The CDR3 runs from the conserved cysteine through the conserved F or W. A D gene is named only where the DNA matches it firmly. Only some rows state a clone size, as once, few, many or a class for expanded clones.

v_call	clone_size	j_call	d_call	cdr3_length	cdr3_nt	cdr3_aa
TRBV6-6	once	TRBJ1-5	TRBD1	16	TGTGCCAGCAGTTCCCGGGACAGGGGGCTTGATCAGCCCCAGCATTTT	CASSSRDRGLDQPQHF
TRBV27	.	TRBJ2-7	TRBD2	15	TGTGCCAGCAGTTTGGGAGCGGGAGGGCGACGGGAGCAGTACTTC	CASSLGAGGRREQYF
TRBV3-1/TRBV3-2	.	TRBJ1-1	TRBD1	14	TGTGCCAGCAGCCAAGATCTGACAGGGGGACGCGCTTTCTTT	CASSQDLTGGRAFF
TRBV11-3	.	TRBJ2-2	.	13	TGTGCCAGCTCCCTTCGGGACACCGGGGAGCTGTTTTTT	CASSLRDTGELFF
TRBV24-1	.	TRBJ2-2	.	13	TGTGCCACCAGTGATTTTCGTCCCGGGGAGCTGTTTTTT	CATSDFRPGELFF
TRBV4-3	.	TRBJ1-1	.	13	TGCGCCAGCAGCCAAGATCATAACAGAGAAGCTTTCTTT	CASSQDHNREAFF
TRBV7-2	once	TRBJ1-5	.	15	TGTGCCAGCAGCTTCGACGGGGGGCAGAATCAGCCCCAGCATTTT	CASSFDGGQNQPQHF
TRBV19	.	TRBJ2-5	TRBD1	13	TGTGCCAGTAGTATGGACAGGGGAGAGACCCAGTACTTC	CASSMDRGETQYF
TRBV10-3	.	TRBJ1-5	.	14	TGTGCCATCAGTGAGGCGGAGGGAGGCCAGCCCCAGCATTTT	CAISEAEGGQPQHF
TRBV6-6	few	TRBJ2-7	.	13	TGTGCCAGCAGTTTGCCCGGCTCCTACGAGCAGTACTTC	CASSLPGSYEQYF
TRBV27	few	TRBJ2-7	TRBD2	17	TGTGCCAGCAGTCCCACCCAGGGACTAGCGGGACCAAACGAGCAGTACTTC	CASSPTQGLAGPNEQYF
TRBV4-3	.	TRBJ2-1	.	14	TGCGCCAGCAGCCAAGATCGGGACTACAATGAGCAGTTCTTC	CASSQDRDYNEQFF
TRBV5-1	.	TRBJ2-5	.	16	TGCGCCAGCAGCCAGACAGGGTTGGGGACTTGGGAGACCCAGTACTTC	CASSQTGLGTWETQYF
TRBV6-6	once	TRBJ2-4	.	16	TGTGCCAGCAGTAGTGGACTTCAGTTAGCCAAAAACATTCAGTACTTC	CASSSGLQLAKNIQYF
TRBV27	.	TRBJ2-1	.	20	TGTGCCAGCAGTTTATTCAAAGGGGTAAGGCCGGGAGTTCCCTACAATGAGCAGTTCTTC	CASSLFKGVRPGVPYNEQFF
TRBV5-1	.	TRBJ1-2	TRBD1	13	TGCGCCAGCAGCTACGGGACAGCCGATGGCTACACCTTC	CASSYGTADGYTF
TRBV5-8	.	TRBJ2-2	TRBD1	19	TGTGCCAGCAGCTCGTTCGGCCATTCCGGGACAGGGGTTCCCGGGGAGCTGTTTTTT	CASSSFGHSGTGVPGELFF
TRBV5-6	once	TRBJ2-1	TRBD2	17	TGTGCCAGCAGCGAATTCTCCGGCGGGAGCTCCTACAATGAGCAGTTCTTC	CASSEFSGGSSYNEQFF
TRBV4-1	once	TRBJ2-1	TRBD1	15	TGCGCCAGCTACCCTACAGGGGGCTCCACGGGTGAGCAGTTCTTC	CASYPTGGSTGEQFF
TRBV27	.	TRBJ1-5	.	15	TGTGCCAGCAGTGACTCGGGACTTAGCAATCAGCCCCAGCATTTT	CASSDSGLSNQPQHF
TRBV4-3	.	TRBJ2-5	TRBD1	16	TGCGCCAGCAGCCAAAGTCCCGGGACAGGGCAAGAGACCCAGTACTTC	CASSQSPGTGQETQYF
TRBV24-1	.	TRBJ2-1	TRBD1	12	TGTGCCACCAGTGACAGGGGGTATGAGCAGTTCTTC	CATSDRGYEQFF
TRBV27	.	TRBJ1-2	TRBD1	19	TGTGCCAGCAGCCTTTTGGCAGGGACAGGGGTTATAAATAACTATGGCTACACCTTC	CASSLLAGTGVINNYGYTF
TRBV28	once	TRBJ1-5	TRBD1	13	TGTGCCAGCAGCCTACAGGGGAGGAGGCCCCAGCATTTT	CASSLQGRRPQHF
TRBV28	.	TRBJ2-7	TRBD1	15	TGTGCCAGCAGTACGGCCGGGACAGGGTCCTACGAGCAGTACTTC	CASSTAGTGSYEQYF
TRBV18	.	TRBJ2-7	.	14	TGTGCCAGCTCACCCGACGGGAGAGGCGACGAGCAGTACTTC	CASSPDGRGDEQYF